The 17 T cell receptor beta chains below all came from one sample that was sequenced in a study of T cells in Graves' hyperthyroidism and ophthalmopathy. Amplification targeted TCR beta CDR3 regions from RNA transcripts. TCR CDR3 regions were first amplified by RT-PCR with HTBI primers. TCRdb re-analysed the multiplex PCR reads in MiXCR, keeping a single row per CDR3 protein. The sample lists roughly 61,000 distinct CDR3 sequences; approximately 53% were seen once. Sequencing was performed on blood. Source of these receptors: a woman aged 55-70 years with Graves' ophthalmopathy.

This clonotype was seen only once. This rearrangement joins TRBV20-1 to TRBJ2-3; TRBD1 might be the D (6 bases). Trimming stripped 5 bases from V and 2 bases from J, with 11 bases between. The germline gives CDR1 DFQATT, CDR2 SNEGSKA (reference sequence). The CDR3 spans 13 residues. Here the CDR3 DNA reads TGCAGTGCTTACCGGGACACCACAGATACGCAGTATTTT. It codes for CSAYRDTTDTQYF.

This clonotype came up many times. The chain links TRBV9 to TRBJ2-2; 9 positions match TRBD2. This CDR3 region has 14 residues. The germline V gene encodes CDR1 SGDLS and CDR2 YYNGEE. Trimming took 2 bases from V and 4 from J; bases not matched to a gene: 0. CDR3 loop: CASSVSGSTGELFF. The CDR3 DNA reads as TGTGCCAGCAGCGTTAGCGGGAGCACCGGGGAGCTGTTTTTT.

Ten or more counts support this clonotype. The V and J genes are TRBV7-2 and TRBJ2-3; maybe TRBD2 (5 bases). CDR3 length equals 12 residues. The V gene's germline CDR1 is SGHTA and CDR2 FQGNSA. V shed 5 bases and J shed 5 bases, with 8 bases lying between them. In DNA form, the CDR3 reads TGTGCCAGCAGCCCCGGGGTAGATACGCAGTATTTT. Translated, it gives CASSPGVDTQYF.

The chain is built from TRBV7-9 and TRBJ2-7; TRBD2 matches 7 bases. Losses at the gene ends were 1 base for V and 6 bases for J; bases not matched to a gene: 3. The CDR3 consists of 13 residues. Germline CDR1 and CDR2: SEHNR and FQNEAQ (reference sequence). CDR3 residues: CASSLGGGGEQYF. Here the CDR3 DNA reads TGTGCCAGCAGCTTAGGGGGGGGAGGCGAGCAGTACTTC.

This clonotype was counted ten times or more. The chain employs TRBV19 and TRBJ1-5; a possible D gene is TRBD1 (5 bases). The CDR3 runs to 15 residues. Germline V gene sequence: CDR1 LNHDA, CDR2 SQIVND (reference sequence). With 6 bases removed from V and 0 bases from J, the gap between germline ends came to 12 bases. The CDR3 bases are TGTGCCAGTAGCAGGGACGGAGTTAGCAATCAGCCCCAGCATTTT. Translation: CASSRDGVSNQPQHF. Variable domain in full (rest from reference TRBV19 and TRBJ1-5): DGGITQSPKYLFRKEGQNVTLSCEQNLNHDAMYWYRQDPGQGLRLIYYSQIVNDFQKGDIAEGYSVSREKKESFPLTVTSAQKNPTAFYLCASSRDGVSNQPQHFGDGTRLSIL.

This clonotype was counted at least ten times. The rearrangement links TRBV14 to TRBJ2-7, with 8 bases that match TRBD1. Losses at the gene ends were 4 bases for V and 3 bases for J; bases not matched to a gene: 5. CDR1 is SGHDN, CDR2 FVKESK, per germline. The length of the CDR3 is 14 residues. The CDR3 protein is CASSPMDRDYEQYF. The CDR3 region has the DNA TGTGCCAGCAGCCCGATGGACAGGGACTACGAGCAGTACTTC.

This clonotype has a count of ten or more. The V call is TRBV6-1, the J call TRBJ1-2, with a possible D match to TRBD1 (5 bases). From germline, CDR1 is MNHNS and CDR2 SASEGT. Trimming removed 5 bases at V and 8 bases at J, with 18 bases between. This CDR3 is 14 amino acids long. The CDR3 coding sequence is TGTGCCAGCAGTCGGGACCCCCAAGCGGTGGGCTACACCTTC. It codes for CASSRDPQAVGYTF.

V gene TRBV25-1 combines with J gene TRBJ2-1; D is tentatively TRBD1 or TRBD2 (5 bases each). The CDR3 consists of 13 residues. V was clipped by 0 bases and J by 11 bases, with 11 bases between them. Germline V gene lookup returns CDR1 MGHDK and CDR2 SYGVNS. The CDR3 region is CASSEYSEGQQFF. DNA of the CDR3: TGTGCCAGCAGTGAATATAGCGAGGGGCAGCAGTTCTTC.

This chain uses TRBV7-6 with TRBJ1-2, with a weak D call TRBD1 (6 bases). Germline values: CDR1 SGHVS, CDR2 FNYEAQ. The CDR3 spans 13 residues. The germline V and J ends were trimmed by 5 bases and 7 bases, with 14 bases remaining between them. CDR3 in amino acids: CASSKDSIAGYTF. The CDR3 DNA reads TGTGCCAGCAGCAAGGACAGCATAGCTGGCTACACCTTC.

This clonotype was seen a single time. The chain employs TRBV29-1 and TRBJ2-3, with D possibly matching TRBD2 (6 bases). The CDR3 totals 14 residues. Germline V gene sequence: CDR1 SQVTM, CDR2 ANQGSEA. V shed 8 bases and J shed 3 bases, with 18 bases lying between them. CDR3 sequence (DNA): TGCAGCAGTGAAAACCCCGGGAGTACAGATACGCAGTATTTT. It translates to CSSENPGSTDTQYF.

V is TRBV5-4 and J is TRBJ2-6; D might be TRBD1 (6 bases). With 0 bases removed from V and 2 bases from J, the gap between germline ends came to 15 bases. The CDR3 has 18 amino acids. The germline V gene has CDR1 SGHNT and CDR2 YYREEE (reference sequence). CDR3 sequence: CASSLEGVSQAGANVLTF. The CDR3 nucleotides read TGTGCCAGCAGCTTGGAGGGGGTCAGCCAGGCTGGGGCCAACGTCCTGACTTTC. Together with reference TRBV5-4 and TRBJ2-6, the CDR3 gives the full variable domain: ETGVTQSPTHLIKTRGQQVTLRCSSQSGHNTVSWYQQALGQGPQFIFQYYREEENGRGNFPPRFSGLQFPNYSSELNVNALELDDSALYLCASSLEGVSQAGANVLTFGAGSRLTVL.

Concerning this clonotype: Without the conserved terminal phenylalanine or tryptophan, this CDR3 likely stems from a read error. It is unclear where the CDR3 begins or ends on the DNA, so no DNA is shown, and the CDR3 is as TCRdb lists it. The chain links TRBV7-9 to TRBJ2-7; the D call of TRBD1 is as the table states it, not checked on the DNA. From its first to its last residue, the CDR3 has 13 amino acids. Per germline, CDR1 SEHNR and CDR2 FQNEAQ (reference sequence). CDR3 loop: CASSPGQGYERYL.

This clonotype turned up a few times. The genes are TRBV20-1 and TRBJ2-7; D remains unclear. V shed 2 bases and J shed 3 bases, with 11 bases lying between them. There are 13 residues in the CDR3. The germline V gene has CDR1 DFQATT and CDR2 SNEGSKA (reference sequence). The CDR3 loop is CSARKERFYEQYF. The CDR3 nucleotides read TGCAGTGCTAGAAAGGAGAGGTTCTACGAGCAGTACTTC.

V gene TRBV9 combines with J gene TRBJ2-7, with D possibly being TRBD1 (6 bases). Germline loops: CDR1 SGDLS, CDR2 YYNGEE. This CDR3 contains 17 residues. The germline V and J ends were trimmed by 2 bases and 3 bases, with 21 bases remaining between them. The CDR3 here is CASSVMDSGLNGYEQYF. The CDR3 DNA is TGTGCCAGCAGCGTGATGGACAGCGGTTTAAATGGCTACGAGCAGTACTTC.

This sequence joins TRBV4-3 and TRBJ2-7, with D perhaps matching TRBD1 or TRBD2 (6 bases each). In germline, CDR1 is LGHNA, CDR2 YSLEER. V dropped 1 base and J dropped 2 bases, with 12 bases sitting between them. The CDR3 has 15 residues. CDR3 sequence (DNA): TGCGCCAGCAGCCAAGGAGGGGGGTTTGCCTACGAGCAGTACTTC. As protein: CASSQGGGFAYEQYF.

In this sample, this clonotype turned up many times. The chain recombines TRBV5-6 with TRBJ2-7; 8 bases are shared with TRBD2. Unmatched junction bases numbered 7, after V lost 0 bases and J lost 2 bases. Germline V CDR1 and CDR2: SGHDT, YYEEEE. This CDR3 region has 16 residues. CDR3: CASSLGSGVRPYEQYF. CDR3 DNA: TGTGCCAGCAGCTTGGGTAGCGGGGTCCGGCCCTACGAGCAGTACTTC.

In this sample, this clonotype turned up many times. The chain combines TRBV14 with TRBJ1-4; TRBD1 might be the D (5 bases). V was trimmed by 4 bases and J by 5 bases, leaving 14 bases between them. CDR3 length: 15 residues. The germline V gene has CDR1 SGHDN and CDR2 FVKESK. The CDR3 nucleotides are TGTGCCAGCAGCCTTCAGCTGGGGACCAATGAAAAACTGTTTTTT. This translates into CASSLQLGTNEKLFF.